The subject of this entry is one TCR beta chain. This CDR3 region has 10 residues. Trimming pared 6 bases from V and 1 base from J, leaving 2 bases between. Germline CDR1 SQVTM, CDR2 ANQGSEA. These data belong to a study of response to subunit inactivated influenza vaccine. TCRdb itself ran the RT-PCR reads through MiXCR, one entry per CDR3 protein. There are about 570,000 distinct CDR3 sequences in the sample; around 11% occur only once, and approximately 10% lies in the top ten. In addition, the sample was reused for a study of T cells expressing NK-cell markers. From that second work: For TCR beta, cDNA was produced by 5'RACE template switching with UMIs.

The receptor was isolated from a man over 45 who received an inactivated influenza vaccine. Sequences were derived from PBMCs from blood, sampled on the day of vaccination. The chain couples TRBV29-1 to TRBJ2-3, with D hard to call. The CDR3 sequence is CSVRTDTQYF. CDR3 DNA sequence: TGCAGCGTCCGCACAGATACGCAGTATTTT.